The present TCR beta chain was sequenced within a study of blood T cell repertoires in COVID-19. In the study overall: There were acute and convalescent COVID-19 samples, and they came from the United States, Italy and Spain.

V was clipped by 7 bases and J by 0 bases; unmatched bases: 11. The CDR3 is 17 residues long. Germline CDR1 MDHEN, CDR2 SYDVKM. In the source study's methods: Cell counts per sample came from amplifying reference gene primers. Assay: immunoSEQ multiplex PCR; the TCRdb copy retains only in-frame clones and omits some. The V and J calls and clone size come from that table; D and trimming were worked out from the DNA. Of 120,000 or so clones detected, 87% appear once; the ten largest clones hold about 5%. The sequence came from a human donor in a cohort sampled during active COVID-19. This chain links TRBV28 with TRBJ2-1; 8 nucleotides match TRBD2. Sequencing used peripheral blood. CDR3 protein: CASTPIAGSLSYNEQFF. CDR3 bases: TGTGCCAGCACTCCCATAGCGGGAAGCCTCTCCTACAATGAGCAGTTCTTC.